Shown below are 10 T cell receptor beta chains from a single sample sequenced in a study of Graves' ophthalmopathy and Graves' hyperthyroidism. Beta-chain TCR CDR3 regions were amplified from RNA transcripts. RT-PCR with HTBI primers came first, then second-round multiplex PCR. MiXCR, applied by TCRdb to the multiplex PCR reads, yields one record per CDR3 protein. Altogether fewer than 650,000 distinct CDR3 sequences are present, about 20% being singletons, with the ten largest covering more than 5.5%. The sequenced material came from peripheral blood. Every receptor here comes from a woman younger than 30 with stable Graves' hyperthyroidism. Some clones in this sample may be carry-over from other donors' samples.

This clonotype came up a few times. The genes are TRBV15 and TRBJ2-7; D may be TRBD1 (5 bases). From germline, CDR1 is LNHNV and CDR2 YYDKDF (reference sequence). Trimming pared 3 bases from V and 5 bases from J, leaving 17 bases between. The CDR3 covers 15 residues. The CDR3, as DNA: TGTGCCACCAGCAGTTCCAGGGAATTCTCGGACGAGCAGTACTTC. Encoded protein: CATSSSREFSDEQYF. The variable domain in full, with the rest retrieved from reference TRBV15 and TRBJ2-7, is DAMVIQNPRYQVTQFGKPVTLSCSQTLNHNVMYWYQQKSSQAPKLLFHYYDKDFNNEADTPDNFQSRRPNTSFCFLDIRSPGLGDTAMYLCATSSSREFSDEQYFGPGTRLTVT.

This clonotype was picked up many times. This rearrangement joins TRBV5-1 to TRBJ2-7, with D possibly called TRBD1 or TRBD2 (9 bases each). Germline CDR1 is SGHRS and CDR2 is YFSETQ. Trimming took off 4 bases at V and 8 bases at J, with 22 bases between the two ends. The CDR3 extends over 15 amino acids. Here the CDR3 reads CASSGPPSGTGKQYF. The CDR3, as DNA: TGCGCCAGCAGCGGACCACCTAGCGGGACAGGGAAGCAGTACTTC.

This clonotype was detected many times. The V and J genes are TRBV20-1 and TRBJ1-2, with 7 bases that match TRBD1. The ends lost 3 bases at V and 4 bases at J; junction bases unmatched: 8. CDR1 and CDR2 (germline): DFQATT, SNEGSKA (reference sequence). The CDR3 covers 14 residues. The chain's CDR3 is CSARDYRGSYGYTF. In nucleotides, the CDR3 is TGCAGTGCTAGGGACTACAGGGGTTCCTATGGCTACACCTTC.

The chain recombines TRBV4-1 with TRBJ1-1, with D possibly TRBD1 on 5 matching bases. Trimming pared 0 bases from V and 5 bases from J, leaving 10 bases between. CDR3 length: 14 amino acids. Germline CDR1 and CDR2: MGHRA and YSYEKL. CDR3 amino acids: CASSQDWWGTEAFF. The CDR3 DNA reads as TGCGCCAGCAGCCAAGATTGGTGGGGGACTGAAGCTTTCTTT.

This clonotype was picked up many times. The chain employs TRBV27 and TRBJ1-5, with TRBD1 identical over 7 bases. Looked up from germline, CDR1 is MNHEY and CDR2 is SMNVEV (reference sequence). The ends lost 6 bases at V and 2 bases at J; junction bases unmatched: 16. The CDR3 is made up of 18 amino acids. CDR3 sequence reads: CASRLGGAFLYGNQPQHF. The CDR3 DNA is TGTGCCAGCAGGCTAGGGGGCGCGTTTTTATATGGCAATCAGCCCCAGCATTTT.

This clonotype was counted ten times or more. This chain joins TRBV20-1 and TRBJ1-6, with D unresolved. CDR1 and CDR2 from the germline V gene are DFQATT and SNEGSKA (reference sequence). Trimming stripped 5 bases from V and 13 bases from J, with 15 bases between. The CDR3 runs to 12 residues. The CDR3 is CSAVTNPSPLHF. CDR3 in DNA: TGCAGTGCTGTGACAAATCCCAGCCCCCTCCACTTT.

On this clonotype itself: This is likely a read error, given that the CDR3 carries no conserved phenylalanine or tryptophan at its end. This chain uses TRBV28 with TRBJ1-2; no reliable D call. The CDR3 spans 19 residues. The V and J ends lost 1 base and 2 bases respectively, with 23 bases between them. In germline, CDR1 is MDHEN, CDR2 SYDVKM. The CDR3 DNA sequence: TGTGCCAGCAGTTTATATCCGATGCTTCGACGGAGAAAAAACTATGGCTACACCTAC. This gives the protein CASSLYPMLRRRKNYGYTY.

This clonotype was picked up a small number of times. The J gene is TRBJ2-5, the V gene TRBV20-1, with 9 nucleotides matching TRBD2. This CDR3 has 16 residues. Per the germline V gene, CDR1 is DFQATT and CDR2 is SNEGSKA (reference sequence). V was pared by 5 bases and J by 6 bases, with 16 bases of the junction left unmatched. Here the CDR3 DNA reads TGCAGTGCTGAAAAAGAGGGACTAGCCAGACCGCAGACCCAGTACTTC. Translating it yields CSAEKEGLARPQTQYF.

This clonotype was detected many times. The chain employs TRBV9 and TRBJ1-1; D not certain. The CDR3 contains 15 residues. Trimming took off 0 bases at V and 0 bases at J, with 9 bases between the two ends. The germline gives CDR1 SGDLS, CDR2 YYNGEE. CDR3 nucleotide sequence: TGTGCCAGCAGCGTAGAGCCAGGCCTGAACACTGAAGCTTTCTTT. This sequence encodes CASSVEPGLNTEAFF.

This clonotype was seen at least ten times. The rearrangement uses TRBV20-1 and TRBJ2-4; 11 bases agree with TRBD2. Germline V gene lookup returns CDR1 DFQATT and CDR2 SNEGSKA (reference sequence). With V trimmed by 3 bases and J by 7 bases, 8 bases remained unmatched. This CDR3 contains 15 residues. CDR3 protein: CSASTGTSGKNIQYF. CDR3 bases: TGCAGTGCTAGCACGGGGACTAGCGGCAAGAACATTCAGTACTTC.